This passage covers 24 T cell receptor beta chains from one sample sequenced in a study of B cell selection in AIRE deficiency. TCRdb keeps only in-frame clones here, not all; method: immunoSEQ multiplex PCR. Here the sample spans 25,000 to 30,000 clones, around 95% being singletons. Conventional CD4 T cells were sorted as CD4+CD127+ cells. The specimen sequenced was CD4+CD127+ conventional T cells sorted from PBMCs. The source is a human donor in good health.

The chain joins TRBV5-4 to TRBJ1-2; D unresolved. Germline values: CDR1 SGHNT, CDR2 YYREEE (reference sequence). CDR3 size: 15 residues. Trimming took 5 bases from V and 2 from J, leaving 16 bases between them. DNA for the CDR3: TGTGCCAGCAGTGCGGATCTCGGCAGGAACTATGGCTACACCTTC. Translated, it gives CASSADLGRNYGYTF.

The chain has TRBV18 and TRBJ2-2, with TRBD1 as a possible D gene (6 bases). Germline CDR1 is KGHSH and CDR2 is LQKENI. This CDR3 comprises 14 residues. Trimming took 5 bases from V and 5 from J, leaving 12 bases between them. CDR3 in DNA: TGTGCCAGCTCAGCCGGGACACCGACCGGGGAGCTGTTTTTT. Translation: CASSAGTPTGELFF.

CDR3 DNA: TGTGCCAGCTCACGGGAGGGGGCGCGCGGCAATCAGCCCCAGCATTTT. This translates into CASSREGARGNQPQHF. V and J are TRBV18 and TRBJ1-5; 7 bases line up with TRBD1. Trimming cost V 4 bases and J 2 bases; bases outside gene matches: 8. The length of the CDR3 is 16 residues. Per germline, CDR1 KGHSH and CDR2 LQKENI. Using reference TRBV18 and TRBJ1-5 for the parts outside the CDR3, the full variable domain is NAGVMQNPRHLVRRRGQEARLRCSPMKGHSHVYWYRQLPEEGLKFMVYLQKENIIDESGMPKERFSAEFPKEGPSILRIQQVVRGDSAAYFCASSREGARGNQPQHFGDGTRLSIL.

V is TRBV6-1 and J is TRBJ1-1; D may be TRBD1 (6 bases). The V end lost 5 bases, the J end lost 7 bases, and 8 bases lay between the germline ends. There are 11 residues in the CDR3. The germline V gene has CDR1 MNHNS and CDR2 SASEGT. CDR3 protein: CASSRTVEAFF. As DNA, the CDR3 is TGTGCCAGCAGTCGGACAGTTGAAGCTTTCTTT.

The CDR3 nucleotides are TGTGCCAGCAGCCCCCTAGGTGCGGGGGGGCCGGGGTCTCCAGATACGCAGTATTTT. It encodes CASSPLGAGGPGSPDTQYF. This chain joins TRBV27 and TRBJ2-3, with 9 bases identical to TRBD2. CDR3 length equals 19 residues. Germline CDR1 MNHEY, CDR2 SMNVEV (reference sequence). J gave up 4 bases and V 6 bases, and 20 bases lay outside the gene matches.

Points on this clone: The same CDR3 arises from other DNA sequences in this sample as well. The rearrangement joins TRBV5-1 to TRBJ2-3; no definite D call. The germline V gene encodes CDR1 SGHRS and CDR2 YFSETQ. V lost 0 bases and J 5 bases, leaving 4 bases between the germline ends. The CDR3 extends over 12 amino acids. This chain's CDR3 is CASSLAVDTQYF. CDR3 DNA sequence: TGCGCCAGCAGCTTGGCGGTAGATACGCAGTATTTT.

The V and J genes are TRBV6-5 and TRBJ1-2, with D possibly TRBD1 on 6 matching bases. Germline V gene data show CDR1 as MNHEY and CDR2 as SVGAGI. The CDR3 sequence is 14 residues long. Trimming shortened V by 0 bases and J by 6 bases, and 11 bases separated the two germline ends. The CDR3 bases are TGTGCCAGCAGTTACTCGAGGGGGAGAGATGGCTACACCTTC. It yields the protein CASSYSRGRDGYTF.

The chain joins TRBV7-9 to TRBJ1-1; no clear D gene. This CDR3 is built from 14 residues. V was cut by 5 bases and J by 1 base, with 11 bases left in between. CDR1 is SEHNR, CDR2 FQNEAQ, per germline (reference sequence). The CDR3 bases are TGTGCCAGCAGCCGAAGGACTGAGAACACTGAAGCTTTCTTT. It is translated as CASSRRTENTEAFF. The full variable domain, with the rest looked up from reference TRBV7-9 and TRBJ1-1, is DTGVSQNPRHKITKRGQNVTFRCDPISEHNRLYWYRQTLGQGPEFLTYFQNEAQLEKSRLLSDRFSAERPKGSFSTLEIQRTEQGDSAMYLCASSRRTENTEAFFGQGTRLTVV.

V is TRBV6-6 and J is TRBJ1-2, with 9 bases lining up with TRBD1. CDR1 is MNHNY, CDR2 SVGAGI, per germline (reference sequence). V lost 2 bases to trimming and J lost 7 bases; unmatched junction nucleotides: 8. The CDR3 is made up of 15 amino acids. The CDR3 nucleotides are TGTGCCAGCAGTTACGGGACAGGGAGTTTGGGTGGCTACACCTTC. Translating it yields CASSYGTGSLGGYTF.

In its sample, this clone was seen a few times. The chain has TRBV18 and TRBJ2-2; tentatively, D is TRBD1 (6 bases). This CDR3 has 13 amino acids. V was pared by 1 base and J by 6 bases, with 6 bases between. Germline V gene data show CDR1 as KGHSH and CDR2 as LQKENI. CDR3 coding DNA: TGTGCCAGCTCACCACAGGGGGCCGGGGAGCTGTTTTTT. The encoded protein is CASSPQGAGELFF. Drawing the rest from reference TRBV18 and TRBJ2-2, the complete variable domain is NAGVMQNPRHLVRRRGQEARLRCSPMKGHSHVYWYRQLPEEGLKFMVYLQKENIIDESGMPKERFSAEFPKEGPSILRIQQVVRGDSAAYFCASSPQGAGELFFGEGSRLTVL.

This chain links TRBV15 with TRBJ2-2; D gene ambiguous. Trimming removed 8 bases from V and 4 bases from J, with 11 bases in between. The CDR3 runs 13 residues. CDR1 and CDR2 (germline): LNHNV, YYDKDF (reference sequence). CDR3 in DNA: TGTGCCACCCATCATGGATTCACCGGGGAGCTGTTTTTT. Its protein is CATHHGFTGELFF.

The chain combines TRBV5-6 with TRBJ2-1; possibly TRBD2 for D (5 bases). The V gene's germline CDR1 is SGHDT and CDR2 YYEEEE. The CDR3 loop spans 17 amino acids. With 2 bases removed from V and 0 bases from J, the gap between germline ends came to 15 bases. CDR3 sequence reads: CASSFPRTGSSYNEQFF. CDR3 DNA sequence: TGTGCCAGCAGCTTTCCCCGGACTGGAAGCTCCTACAATGAGCAGTTCTTC.

The rearrangement uses TRBV7-2 and TRBJ2-5; TRBD1 or TRBD2 may be the D gene (7 bases each). The germline V gene has CDR1 SGHTA and CDR2 FQGNSA. This CDR3 is built from 15 residues. V gave up 5 bases and J gave up 3 bases, with 16 bases separating them. CDR3 sequence reads: CASSKDRDYKETQYF. In DNA, the CDR3 is TGTGCCAGCAGCAAAGACAGGGACTACAAAGAGACCCAGTACTTC.

The CDR3 reads CASSLDSPRRSSYNEQFF. CDR3 nucleotide sequence: TGTGCCAGCAGCTTGGACTCCCCTCGACGGAGCTCCTACAATGAGCAGTTCTTC. The V gene is TRBV5-5, the J gene TRBJ2-1; no definite D call. The germline V gene encodes CDR1 SGHKS and CDR2 YYEKEE (reference sequence). The CDR3 covers 18 residues. V was pared by 0 bases and J by 0 bases, with 16 bases between.

The chain joins TRBV9 to TRBJ2-1, with 14 bases lining up with TRBD2. Germline lookup yields CDR1 SGDLS and CDR2 YYNGEE. Germline trimming cut 3 bases from V and 3 bases from J; bases unmatched to any gene: 5. The CDR3 length is 17 residues. CDR3 DNA: TGTGCCAGCAGCGCGGGACTAGCGGGAGCATACTACAATGAGCAGTTCTTC. It specifies CASSAGLAGAYYNEQFF.

The rearrangement uses TRBV7-8 and TRBJ2-7; D is unclear. The V end was cut by 4 bases, the J end by 2 bases, with 21 bases between. Germline V gene sequence: CDR1 SGHVS, CDR2 FQNEAQ. The CDR3 is made up of 17 amino acids. The CDR3 coding sequence is TGTGCCAGCAGCTACGAACTCCGGGCCGGACGTCCCTACGAGCAGTACTTC. It translates to CASSYELRAGRPYEQYF.

The chain has TRBV7-2 and TRBJ2-1, with 10 bases that match TRBD2. The length of the CDR3 is 16 residues. Per germline, CDR1 SGHTA and CDR2 FQGNSA. The V and J ends lost 1 base and 8 bases, in that order; junction bases with no gene match: 8. The CDR3 here is CASSLDPSGSQHEQFF. The CDR3 DNA sequence: TGTGCCAGCAGCTTAGATCCTAGCGGGAGCCAGCATGAGCAGTTCTTC.

This clone was recorded only once. V is TRBV18 and J is TRBJ1-4, with D possibly matching TRBD1 (6 bases). Germline V gene sequence: CDR1 KGHSH, CDR2 LQKENI. The CDR3 has 14 residues. Trimming shortened V by 1 base and J by 3 bases, and 6 bases separated the two germline ends. CDR3 DNA: TGTGCCAGCTCACCACAGGGGGCTAATGAAAAACTGTTTTTT. Its protein product is CASSPQGANEKLFF.

The chain links TRBV6-5 to TRBJ2-7; D is perhaps TRBD1 or TRBD2 (5 bases each). Trimming shortened V by 0 bases and J by 5 bases, and 14 bases separated the two germline ends. The germline gives CDR1 MNHEY, CDR2 SVGAGI. The CDR3 length is 15 residues. The chain's CDR3 is CASSYSPGTPHEQYF. The DNA for the CDR3 is TGTGCCAGCAGTTACTCCCCCGGGACCCCTCACGAGCAGTACTTC.

The CDR3, as DNA: TGTGCCAGCAGCCGTTTGGGGGGGAGCCAAGAGACCCAGTACTTC. Amino acid sequence: CASSRLGGSQETQYF. V gene TRBV7-7 combines with J gene TRBJ2-5, with 7 bases fitting TRBD2. This CDR3 is 15 amino acids long. The germline V gene encodes CDR1 SSHAT and CDR2 FNYEAQ (reference sequence). Trimming took 5 bases from V and 1 from J; bases not matched to a gene: 7. The complete variable domain, with remaining parts taken from reference TRBV7-7 and TRBJ2-5, reads GAGVSQSPRYKVTKRGQDVTLRCDPISSHATLYWYQQALGQGPEFLTYFNYEAQPDKSGLPSDRFSAERPEGSISTLTIQRTEQRDSAMYRCASSRLGGSQETQYFGPGTRLLVL.

The chain is built from TRBV4-1 and TRBJ1-1; D is undetermined. The CDR3 is made up of 15 amino acids. The germline gives CDR1 MGHRA, CDR2 YSYEKL. Between the trimmed V and J ends, which lost 1 base and 2 bases, there was a span of 11 bases. The CDR3 DNA reads TGCGCCAGCAGCCAAGTCACGGGCCAAAACACTGAAGCTTTCTTT. Its protein product is CASSQVTGQNTEAFF.

The rearrangement uses TRBV7-9 and TRBJ1-2; 7 bases are a match to TRBD1. V shed 3 bases and J 6 bases; nucleotides not matched to a gene: 1. In germline, CDR1 is SEHNR, CDR2 FQNEAQ (reference sequence). The CDR3 spans 12 residues. The CDR3 sequence is CASSLTGHGYTF. In DNA form, the CDR3 reads TGTGCCAGCAGCTTGACAGGGCATGGCTACACCTTC.

The table lists this clone with a count of one. The chain couples TRBV19 to TRBJ1-4; a possible D gene is TRBD1 (6 bases). The germline V gene has CDR1 LNHDA and CDR2 SQIVND (reference sequence). The CDR3 runs 16 residues. Trimming removed 5 bases at V and 7 bases at J, with 20 bases between. CDR3: CASSLPLQGGGEKLFF. The DNA of the CDR3 is TGTGCCAGTAGTCTGCCCCTACAGGGCGGGGGTGAAAAACTGTTTTTT.

This chain uses TRBV5-1 with TRBJ2-3; TRBD2 matches at 7 bases. CDR3 length equals 18 residues. Germline assignment: CDR1 SGHRS and CDR2 YFSETQ. Trimming removed 2 bases from V and 0 bases from J; junction bases left unmatched: 12. The CDR3 reads CASSFVASSGLSTDTQYF. CDR3 DNA sequence: TGCGCCAGCAGCTTTGTAGCGTCTAGCGGACTTAGCACAGATACGCAGTATTTT.